This T cell receptor beta chain was found in a study of OX40 agonist ivuxolimab in advanced cancers. TCRdb keeps only in-frame clones here, not all; method: immunoSEQ multiplex PCR. The table has some 51,000 clones, around 88% seen once; the top ten hold roughly 15%. This CDR3 is built from 15 residues. Unmatched junction bases numbered 6, after V lost 4 bases and J lost 2 bases. CDR1 is LNHDA, CDR2 SQIVND, per germline (reference sequence). The receptor comes from an adult with an advanced solid tumor such as melanoma, head and neck, liver or kidney cancer. The material was CD4+ or CD8+ T cells sorted from blood, obtained in a trial of the OX40 agonist ivuxolimab. This chain joins TRBV19 and TRBJ2-3; TRBD2 agrees at 7 bases. DNA of the CDR3: TGTGCCAGTAGTAGGGGCGGGAGCCCCACAGATACGCAGTATTTT. Protein product: CASSRGGSPTDTQYF.